These T cell receptor beta chains were read from a single sample in a study of CXCR3-negative and CXCR3-positive naive CD8 T cells. Following a re-call of the 5' RACE reads, TCRdb has one entry per CDR3 protein and lacks DNA. The table for this sample gives about 45,000 distinct CDR3 sequences. Sequenced: naive CXCR3- CD8+ T cells from blood. These receptor sequences come from a human donor in good health. Some clones in this sample may be carry-over from other donors' samples. CDR3s include the opening cysteine and the closing phenylalanine or tryptophan. Each record gives: clone size, J gene, V gene, CDR3 protein. Rows may omit the clone size; those that give it use once, few, many or a size class.

clone_size: NA; j_call: TRBJ2-7; v_call: TRBV20-1; cdr3_aa: CSASRESGENEQYF
clone_size: NA; j_call: TRBJ2-7; v_call: TRBV6-2/TRBV6-3; cdr3_aa: CASSSPDRRIYEQYF
clone_size: NA; j_call: TRBJ2-1; v_call: TRBV6-1; cdr3_aa: CASSGGAYNEQFF
clone_size: NA; j_call: TRBJ2-3; v_call: TRBV29-1; cdr3_aa: CSGAGTGPDTQYF
clone_size: NA; j_call: TRBJ2-3; v_call: TRBV9; cdr3_aa: CASSVGGSFTDTQYF
clone_size: NA; j_call: TRBJ1-1; v_call: TRBV7-8; cdr3_aa: CASSLGQGAGRNTEAFF
clone_size: NA; j_call: TRBJ2-2; v_call: TRBV20-1; cdr3_aa: CSAQFYSGAPTGELFF
clone_size: NA; j_call: TRBJ1-3; v_call: TRBV4-1; cdr3_aa: CASSQDDGSGNTIYF
clone_size: NA; j_call: TRBJ2-1; v_call: TRBV7-9; cdr3_aa: CASSPVVNDEQFF
clone_size: NA; j_call: TRBJ2-5; v_call: TRBV9; cdr3_aa: CASSVATGGQETQYF
clone_size: NA; j_call: TRBJ2-3; v_call: TRBV2; cdr3_aa: CASSESLAGLATDTQYF
clone_size: NA; j_call: TRBJ2-2; v_call: TRBV6-2/TRBV6-3; cdr3_aa: CASRGWRSQRELFF
clone_size: NA; j_call: TRBJ1-6; v_call: TRBV23-1; cdr3_aa: CASSQPSRGSSYNSPLHF
clone_size: NA; j_call: TRBJ2-1; v_call: TRBV4-2; cdr3_aa: CASSQDLGYEQFF
clone_size: medium-sized; j_call: TRBJ2-2; v_call: TRBV20-1; cdr3_aa: CSARSPGAGDTGELFF
clone_size: NA; j_call: TRBJ2-3; v_call: TRBV14; cdr3_aa: CASKAAGRSDTQYF
clone_size: NA; j_call: TRBJ2-3; v_call: TRBV29-1; cdr3_aa: CSVDGLADTQYF
clone_size: NA; j_call: TRBJ2-1; v_call: TRBV11-2; cdr3_aa: CASSLAAGSSYNEQFF
clone_size: NA; j_call: TRBJ2-7; v_call: TRBV14; cdr3_aa: CASSQEKDYEQYF
clone_size: NA; j_call: TRBJ2-3; v_call: TRBV29-1; cdr3_aa: CSVEEEGTDTQYF
clone_size: NA; j_call: TRBJ2-1; v_call: TRBV20-1; cdr3_aa: CSATERLGSSYNEQFF
clone_size: NA; j_call: TRBJ2-5; v_call: TRBV7-8; cdr3_aa: CASRPNLGETQYF
clone_size: NA; j_call: TRBJ1-1; v_call: TRBV7-9; cdr3_aa: CASSLGRDSGSNTEAFF
clone_size: NA; j_call: TRBJ2-1; v_call: TRBV6-5; cdr3_aa: CASSTTERERFDEQFF
clone_size: NA; j_call: TRBJ2-2; v_call: TRBV10-2; cdr3_aa: CASDWGAGELFF
clone_size: NA; j_call: TRBJ1-2; v_call: TRBV27; cdr3_aa: CASSLQGNYGYTF
clone_size: NA; j_call: TRBJ1-1; v_call: TRBV29-1; cdr3_aa: CSVESLGGYTEAIF
clone_size: NA; j_call: TRBJ1-2; v_call: TRBV27; cdr3_aa: CASSQVTGSNYGYTF
clone_size: NA; j_call: TRBJ2-6; v_call: TRBV29-1; cdr3_aa: CSVAGTASSGANVLTF
clone_size: NA; j_call: TRBJ2-5; v_call: TRBV7-9; cdr3_aa: CASSFLAETQYF
clone_size: NA; j_call: TRBJ1-1; v_call: TRBV28; cdr3_aa: CASSFLQGRGNTEAFF
clone_size: NA; j_call: TRBJ2-5; v_call: TRBV3-1; cdr3_aa: CASSQVETQYF
clone_size: NA; j_call: TRBJ1-1; v_call: TRBV12-3/TRBV12-4; cdr3_aa: CASSLNRNTEAFF
clone_size: NA; j_call: TRBJ2-2; v_call: TRBV6-4; cdr3_aa: CASRPDPLNTGELFF
clone_size: NA; j_call: TRBJ2-3; v_call: TRBV7-2; cdr3_aa: CASSLLTDTQYF
clone_size: NA; j_call: TRBJ1-6; v_call: TRBV20-1; cdr3_aa: CSAPGGASYNSPLHF
clone_size: NA; j_call: TRBJ2-7; v_call: TRBV6-5; cdr3_aa: CASSYSLAGGPYEQYF
clone_size: NA; j_call: TRBJ2-1; v_call: TRBV6-2/TRBV6-3; cdr3_aa: CASSYSRAGISYNEQFF
clone_size: NA; j_call: TRBJ2-1; v_call: TRBV24-1; cdr3_aa: CASSTRRVGNEQFF
clone_size: NA; j_call: TRBJ2-7; v_call: TRBV28; cdr3_aa: CASSLWGNEQYF
clone_size: NA; j_call: TRBJ2-1; v_call: TRBV20-1; cdr3_aa: CSARVAGGRWQFF
clone_size: NA; j_call: TRBJ2-5; v_call: TRBV28; cdr3_aa: CASSWSSQETQYF
clone_size: NA; j_call: TRBJ2-7; v_call: TRBV5-5; cdr3_aa: CASSPWAGGAGNEQYF
clone_size: NA; j_call: TRBJ2-7; v_call: TRBV28; cdr3_aa: CASSVQGQGGEQYF
clone_size: NA; j_call: TRBJ1-2; v_call: TRBV28; cdr3_aa: CASSLQDRGYGYTF
clone_size: NA; j_call: TRBJ2-3; v_call: TRBV10-3; cdr3_aa: CAISESPDTQYF